This TCR beta chain comes out of a study of T cells in localized non-small cell lung cancer. Here immunoSEQ multiplex PCR was the method, and the copy in TCRdb shows in-frame clones only, minus some. The repertoire holds 25,000 to 35,000 clones, with 80% as singletons. General study points: Turning up in adjacent lung were a median around 60 of the top 100 tumor clones. Heterogeneity stays possible, as sequencing covered only one tumor region.

The CDR3 totals 16 residues. Trimming removed 0 bases from V and 8 bases from J; junction bases left unmatched: 8. Germline CDR1 and CDR2: MGHRA and YSYEKL. This clone was observed a handful of times. The antigen remains undetermined. Sequencing used peripheral blood, obtained before any cancer treatment. The chain employs TRBV4-1 and TRBJ2-7, with 12 bases identical to TRBD2. This receptor was taken from a male donor aged 60 or older with stage III squamous cell lung carcinoma. The CDR3 DNA sequence: TGCGCCAGCAGCCAAGATAGGGGAAGGACTAGCGGGAAGCAGTACTTC. Its protein product is CASSQDRGRTSGKQYF.